The rows below give T cell receptor beta chains drawn from one sample of a study of naive and memory T cell subsets. TCRdb itself ran the UMI-ligation and nested PCR reads through MiXCR, one entry per CDR3 protein. There are about 85,000 distinct CDR3 sequences in the sample; about 12% occur only once, and over 0.75% lies in the top ten. Sequenced input: central memory CD4+ T cells from blood. Receptors originate from a human donor in good health. Each CDR3 is given with its conserved first and last residue. The order of the fields is D gene, J gene, clone size, V gene, CDR3 protein. The D gene is left open where the match is weak. Some rows have no size entry. The others give once, few or many, or a class for an expanded clone.

>TRBD1|TRBJ2-1|many|TRBV4-3
CASSQIGRTGGPVQFF
>-|TRBJ2-5|-|TRBV10-3
CAISESSVQETQYF
>-|TRBJ2-7|-|TRBV12-3/TRBV12-4
CASSLGASSYEQYF
>-|TRBJ2-6|many|TRBV19
CASSIAGSGANVLTF
>-|TRBJ2-1|many|TRBV12-3/TRBV12-4
CASSRGDEQFF
>-|TRBJ2-7|many|TRBV28
CASSIPTGRYEQYF
>TRBD2|TRBJ2-3|-|TRBV20-1
CSASGQREADTQYF
>-|TRBJ1-2|few|TRBV19
CASSIDPGVYTF
>TRBD2|TRBJ2-1|many|TRBV4-3
CASSQGVAGGPMYEQFF
>-|TRBJ2-2|few|TRBV9
CASSVVAGPRELFF
>-|TRBJ2-4|-|TRBV3-1
CASSRKEWGEAKNIQYF
>-|TRBJ1-1|-|TRBV7-2
CASSFASGGSTEAFF
>-|TRBJ1-3|-|TRBV6-1
CASSELYSGNTIYF
>-|TRBJ2-3|-|TRBV5-1
CASSLGLDESTDTQYF
>-|TRBJ1-5|-|TRBV29-1
CSVRRGDNQPQHF
>-|TRBJ2-2|few|TRBV7-9
CASSFAQGNTGELFF
>-|TRBJ2-1|few|TRBV3-1
CASSHGAGEQFF
>TRBD1|TRBJ2-1|-|TRBV5-1
CASSTTGDRVNEQFF
>TRBD1|TRBJ1-1|many|TRBV18
CASSPGQGANTEAFF
>TRBD2|TRBJ2-5|-|TRBV12-3/TRBV12-4
CASRVAGGQETQYF
>-|TRBJ2-1|few|TRBV3-1
CASSQVIGTFNEQFF
>-|TRBJ2-1|-|TRBV2
CATLGGEYNEQFF
>TRBD2|TRBJ2-7|many|TRBV6-1
CASSVLAGGYEQYF
>TRBD2|TRBJ2-1|-|TRBV24-1
CATSDSRLSGTRGLEQFF
>-|TRBJ1-3|many|TRBV29-1
CSVGEGRPGNTIYF
>-|TRBJ2-7|-|TRBV14
CASSQESLTAYEQYF
>TRBD2|TRBJ2-5|few|TRBV29-1
CSVAYGAGAQYF
>-|TRBJ2-1|many|TRBV4-2
CASSQQARVAPGSYNEQFF
>-|TRBJ2-7|-|TRBV4-3
CASSRGFEYEQYF
>-|TRBJ2-7|-|TRBV3-1
CASSQEGAGLIEQYF
>-|TRBJ2-3|few|TRBV11-2
CASKGGSGRTDTQYF
>-|TRBJ2-3|many|TRBV30
CAWSSPTGSDTQYF
>-|TRBJ2-1|-|TRBV14
CASRPSGVIYNEQFF
>TRBD2|TRBJ2-4|few|TRBV14
CASSQILAGGRNIQYF
>-|TRBJ2-1|few|TRBV10-2
CASSDPSVWLYNEQFF
>-|TRBJ1-1|few|TRBV29-1
CSVTDAPGAFF
>TRBD1|TRBJ1-4|few|TRBV7-9
CASSQRQGSGEKLFF
>-|TRBJ2-1|many|TRBV27
CASSHRPYSGTYNEQFF
>-|TRBJ1-5|many|TRBV15
CATSTRTSGQPQHF
>TRBD1|TRBJ2-1|-|TRBV15
CATSRRQSGQGDEQFF
>TRBD2|TRBJ2-1|few|TRBV5-1
CASSLAVAGSGAYNEQFF
>-|TRBJ2-5|many|TRBV29-1
CSVSHGETQYF
>-|TRBJ1-4|few|TRBV12-3/TRBV12-4
CATEQGWGEKLFF
>TRBD1|TRBJ1-5|few|TRBV10-3
CAISESEGANQPQHF
>-|TRBJ1-1|-|TRBV29-1
CSVVVGLSLNTEAFF